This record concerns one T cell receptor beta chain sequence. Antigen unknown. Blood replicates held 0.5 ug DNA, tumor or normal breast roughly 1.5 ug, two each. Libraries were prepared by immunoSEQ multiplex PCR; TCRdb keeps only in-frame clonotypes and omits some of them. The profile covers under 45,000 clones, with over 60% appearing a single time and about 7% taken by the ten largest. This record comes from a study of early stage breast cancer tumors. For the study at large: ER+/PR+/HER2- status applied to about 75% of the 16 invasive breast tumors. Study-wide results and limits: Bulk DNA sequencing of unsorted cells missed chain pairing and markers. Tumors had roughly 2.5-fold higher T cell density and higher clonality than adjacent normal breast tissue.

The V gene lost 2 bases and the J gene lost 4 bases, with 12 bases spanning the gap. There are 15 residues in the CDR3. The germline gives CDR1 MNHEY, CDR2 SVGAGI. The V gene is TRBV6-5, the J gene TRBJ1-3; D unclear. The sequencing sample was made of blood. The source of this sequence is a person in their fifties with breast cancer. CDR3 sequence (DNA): TGTGCCAGCAGTTACCAATCCGGGTCCGGAAACACCATATATTTT. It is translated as CASSYQSGSGNTIYF.